This T cell receptor (beta chain) is from a study of blood T cell repertoires in COVID-19. Background on the study: The United States, Italy and Spain were the sources of the acute and convalescent COVID-19 samples. Sources were T cells, B-cell-depleted T cells, or PBMCs; the material itself was cDNA or gDNA.

As handled by the study authors: Amplification of reference gene primers was used by the study to estimate nucleated cell counts. This table comes from immunoSEQ multiplex PCR, and its TCRdb copy is limited to in-frame clones, with some not included. Clone size and V and J calls were adopted from that table, with D and trimming inferred from the DNA. The data show about 260,000 clones, 84% seen once. Germline CDR1 SGDLS, CDR2 YYNGEE. J gave up 4 bases and V 3 bases, and 9 bases lay outside the gene matches. CDR3 length equals 17 residues. Sequenced input: peripheral blood. The V and J genes are TRBV9 and TRBJ2-3, with 12 bases aligning to TRBD2. This clonotype was obtained from a man aged 60 to 75 with acute or convalescent COVID-19. For the CDR3, the DNA is TGTGCCAGCAGCGCGACACTAGCGGGAGGTCTATCAGATACGCAGTATTTT. This translates into CASSATLAGGLSDTQYF.